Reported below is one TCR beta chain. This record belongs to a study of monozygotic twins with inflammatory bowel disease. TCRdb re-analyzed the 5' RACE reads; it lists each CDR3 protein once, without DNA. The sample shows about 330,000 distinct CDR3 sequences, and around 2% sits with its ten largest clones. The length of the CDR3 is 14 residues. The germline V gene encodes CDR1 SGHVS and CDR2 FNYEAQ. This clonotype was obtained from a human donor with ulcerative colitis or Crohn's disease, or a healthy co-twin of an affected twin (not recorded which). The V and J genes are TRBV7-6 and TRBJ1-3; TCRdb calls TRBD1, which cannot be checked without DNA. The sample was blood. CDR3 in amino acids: CASGASGAGNTIYF.